The rows below give T cell receptor beta chains drawn from one sample of a study of regulatory T cells in long-lasting Graves disease. TCRdb independently ran MiXCR on the multiplex PCR reads; one entry per CDR3 protein. Of hundreds of thousands of distinct CDR3 sequences listed, about 32% are singletons. The material was peripheral blood mononuclear cells (PBMCs), obtained when the disease was refractory, from a patient treated with antithyroid drugs. The receptors here all came from a female donor with Graves disease. Both conserved end residues are part of each CDR3. Fields, in order: V gene, D gene, J gene, clone size, CDR3 DNA, CDR3 protein. A D gene is named only where the DNA matches it firmly. Where a row states a size, it is once, few, many or the class of an expanded clone; other rows omit it.

TRBV5-6,NA,TRBJ1-1,NA,TGTGCCAGCAGCTTGGCCGGACGGATTGAAGCTTTCTTT,CASSLAGRIEAFF
TRBV29-1,NA,TRBJ1-2,NA,TGCAGCGTTGAAGATTTAAAGGGGACTAACTATGGCTACACCTTC,CSVEDLKGTNYGYTF
TRBV19,TRBD2,TRBJ2-7,NA,TGTGCCAGTAGTCCTCGACTAGCGACCCACACCTACGAGCAGTACTTC,CASSPRLATHTYEQYF
TRBV6-1,TRBD1,TRBJ2-7,NA,TGTGCCAGCAGCAAAACGACAGGGTTCAGCGAGCAGTACTTC,CASSKTTGFSEQYF
TRBV7-2,NA,TRBJ1-2,few,TGTGCCAGCAGTACCCAGACTAACTATGGCTACACCTTC,CASSTQTNYGYTF
TRBV2,NA,TRBJ2-5,many,TGTGCCAGCAGTGAAAGAGCGGAGGGGGAGACCCAGTACTTC,CASSERAEGETQYF
TRBV12-5,NA,TRBJ1-1,NA,TGTGCTAGTGGTTTGTCCGGGGGCTTCTCTGAAGCTTTCTTT,CASGLSGGFSEAFF
TRBV25-1,NA,TRBJ1-2,NA,TGTGCCAGCAGAGACAGTGTCAGAGGCTACACCTTC,CASRDSVRGYTF
TRBV6-1,TRBD1,TRBJ1-1,NA,TGTGCCACCGCTGGGACAGGGGGGCCGGCTGAAGCTTTCTTT,CATAGTGGPAEAFF
TRBV30,NA,TRBJ1-5,NA,TGTGCCTGGAGTGTTACGGGACTGCTCAATCAGCCCCAGCATTTT,CAWSVTGLLNQPQHF
TRBV5-1,NA,TRBJ1-1,few,TGCGCCAGCAGCCCCGACGGAGGCGGGGGAGAAACTGAAGCTTTCTTT,CASSPDGGGGETEAFF
TRBV7-9,NA,TRBJ1-6,NA,TGTGCCAGCAGCTATCGTGGGACGGCCGGCCGACCCCTCCACTTT,CASSYRGTAGRPLHF
TRBV7-9,NA,TRBJ2-7,NA,TGTGCCAGCAGCTTAACAGCGCGGGGGCGGGCTTCCTACGAGCAGTACTTC,CASSLTARGRASYEQYF
TRBV4-1,TRBD2,TRBJ2-7,few,TGCGCCAGCAGCCCAGGGGGACTAGCGGGAGTCGAGCAGTACTTC,CASSPGGLAGVEQYF
TRBV30,NA,TRBJ1-3,once,TGTGCCTGGAGTGCAGGCTCCTCTGGAAACACCATATATTTT,CAWSAGSSGNTIYF
TRBV9,NA,TRBJ2-2,NA,TGTGCCAGCGGGGGGCGCGACACCGGGGAGCTGTTTTTT,CASGGRDTGELFF
TRBV20-1,TRBD2,TRBJ2-1,few,TGCAGTGCCACAAAACTAGCGGGACACTACAATGAGCAGTTCTTC,CSATKLAGHYNEQFF
TRBV27,NA,TRBJ2-7,NA,TGTGCCAGCAGCCCTATGGGACGGCGCCGTAGCGAGCAGTACTTC,CASSPMGRRRSEQYF
TRBV13,NA,TRBJ2-2,few,TGTGCCAGCAGCTTACTACAGGAAACCGGGGAGCTGTTTTTT,CASSLLQETGELFF
TRBV7-9,TRBD1,TRBJ1-1,NA,TGTGCCAGCAGCTTAGCGCGAGGGGGCCCTACCGAAGCTTTCTTT,CASSLARGGPTEAFF
TRBV12-3/TRBV12-4,NA,TRBJ2-7,few,TGTGCCAGCAGCGCGCGCGGGGCAGGGCAGTACTTC,CASSARGAGQYF
TRBV28,NA,TRBJ2-5,many,TGTGCCAGCAGCTCAGCAGGGCGGTGGGAGACCCAGTACTTC,CASSSAGRWETQYF
TRBV28,TRBD1,TRBJ1-2,few,TGTGCCAGCAGCTTAAGACGACAGGGGGGGACCTATGGCTACACCTTC,CASSLRRQGGTYGYTF
TRBV2,NA,TRBJ1-3,many,TGTGCCAGCAGTGAGAATTCAGTGGTTGGAAACACCATATATTTT,CASSENSVVGNTIYF
TRBV5-5,NA,TRBJ1-1,NA,TGTGCCAGCAGCTTGGAGTACCGGCAGACTGAAGCTTTCTTT,CASSLEYRQTEAFF
TRBV7-6,TRBD1,TRBJ1-2,NA,TGTGCCAGCAGCCCCCGACAGGGTGGGTACACCTTC,CASSPRQGGYTF
TRBV7-9,TRBD1,TRBJ1-1,NA,TGTGCCAGCAGCCACCAGGACAGGGGGTCCCGGCAGGCTGAAGCTTTCTTT,CASSHQDRGSRQAEAFF
TRBV6-2/TRBV6-3,TRBD2,TRBJ2-7,many,TGTGCCAGCAGTTCCCGTTTGGCCGGACTAGCGGCCTCCTCCTACGAGCAGTACTTC,CASSSRLAGLAASSYEQYF
TRBV29-1,TRBD2,TRBJ2-2,few,TGCAGCGTTGATCCTAGCGGGATTACCGGGGAGCTGTTTTTT,CSVDPSGITGELFF
TRBV6-5,TRBD2,TRBJ2-5,NA,TGTGCCAGCAGTTACTCGAGTCCACCTACCTCTAGCGGGAGTACCCAGTACTTC,CASSYSSPPTSSGSTQYF
TRBV29-1,NA,TRBJ1-1,NA,TGCAGCGTTCGTCGGACCCTGAACACTGAAGCTTTCTTT,CSVRRTLNTEAFF
TRBV5-1,NA,TRBJ1-1,NA,TGCGCCAGCAGCGTAGGGCCGGTGACTGAAGCTTTCTTT,CASSVGPVTEAFF
TRBV20-1,NA,TRBJ1-1,NA,TGCAGTGCTAGAGCTCCTGGGGACACTGAAGCTTTCTTT,CSARAPGDTEAFF
TRBV3-1,NA,TRBJ1-1,few,TGTGCCAGCAGCCCCGGTATTGTCACTGAAGCTTTCTTT,CASSPGIVTEAFF
TRBV6-1,TRBD1,TRBJ2-5,few,TGTGCCAGCGCGCGACAGGGAGTAGGACAAGAGACCCAGTACTTC,CASARQGVGQETQYF
TRBV20-1,NA,TRBJ2-7,few,TGCAGTGCTAGTGTGACAGTCAGCTCCTACGAGCAGTACTTC,CSASVTVSSYEQYF
TRBV10-3,NA,TRBJ1-5,few,TGTGCCATCAGTGAGTTTCAGGGAAGCAATCAGCCCCAGCATTTT,CAISEFQGSNQPQHF
TRBV29-1,NA,TRBJ1-2,few,TGCAGCGTTGTAAAGCCAGAGGATAACTATGGCTACACCTTC,CSVVKPEDNYGYTF
TRBV20-1,TRBD1,TRBJ1-1,NA,TGCAGTGCTAGACTCCGGGACAGGGGTACGAACACTGAAGCTTTCTTT,CSARLRDRGTNTEAFF
TRBV29-1,TRBD1,TRBJ1-1,few,TGCAGCGTGGAGCAGGGGGTTACTGAAGCTTTCTTT,CSVEQGVTEAFF
TRBV20-1,NA,TRBJ2-7,NA,TGCAGTGCTAGAGATCCCCGGGGGTCATATGCCTACGAGCAGTACTTC,CSARDPRGSYAYEQYF
TRBV5-6,NA,TRBJ2-7,NA,TGTGCCAGCAGCTTTCAGGCTACGAGCTCCTACGAGCAGTACTTC,CASSFQATSSYEQYF
TRBV20-1,TRBD1,TRBJ1-2,few,TGCAGTGCTAGGGACAGGGGGCGATCCAACTATGGCTACACCTTC,CSARDRGRSNYGYTF
TRBV18,NA,TRBJ2-5,many,TGTGCCAGCTCACCCACAAGGGGGATCCAGAAGACCCAGTACTTC,CASSPTRGIQKTQYF
TRBV28,TRBD1,TRBJ1-3,few,TGTGCCAGCAGTTTACCCCCACAGGGGGCCTGGGAAGGAAACACCATATATTTT,CASSLPPQGAWEGNTIYF
TRBV6-2/TRBV6-3,NA,TRBJ2-1,NA,TGTGCCAGCCATTCCCCGGCGGACTACCCTTACAATGAGCAGTTCTTC,CASHSPADYPYNEQFF